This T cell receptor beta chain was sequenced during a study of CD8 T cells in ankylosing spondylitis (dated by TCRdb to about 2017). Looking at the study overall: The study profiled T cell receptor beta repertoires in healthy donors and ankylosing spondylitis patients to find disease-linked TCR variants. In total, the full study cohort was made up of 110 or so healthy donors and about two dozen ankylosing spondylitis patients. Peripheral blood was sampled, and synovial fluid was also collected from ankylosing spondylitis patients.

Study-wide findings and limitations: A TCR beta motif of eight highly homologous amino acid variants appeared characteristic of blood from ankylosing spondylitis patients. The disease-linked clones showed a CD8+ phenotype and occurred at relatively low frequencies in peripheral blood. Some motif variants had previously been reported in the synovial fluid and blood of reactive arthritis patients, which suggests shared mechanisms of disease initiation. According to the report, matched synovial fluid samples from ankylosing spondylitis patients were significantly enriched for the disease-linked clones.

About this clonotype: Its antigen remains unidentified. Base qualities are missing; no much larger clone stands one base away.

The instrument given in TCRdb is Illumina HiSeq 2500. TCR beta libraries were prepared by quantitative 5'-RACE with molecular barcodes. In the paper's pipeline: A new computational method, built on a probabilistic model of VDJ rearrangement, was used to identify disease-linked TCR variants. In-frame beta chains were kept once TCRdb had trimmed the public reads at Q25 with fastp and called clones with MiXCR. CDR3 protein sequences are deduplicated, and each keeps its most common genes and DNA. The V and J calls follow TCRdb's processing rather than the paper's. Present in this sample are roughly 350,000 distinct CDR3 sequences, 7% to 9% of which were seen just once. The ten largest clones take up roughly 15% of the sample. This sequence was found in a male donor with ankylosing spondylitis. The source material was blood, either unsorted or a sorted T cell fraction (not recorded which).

This receptor carries the CDR3 CASSPRTSGRAGTGELFF. The nucleotide sequence is given as TGCGCCAGCAGCCCCCGGACTAGCGGGAGGGCCGGCACCGGGGAGCTGTTTTTT. The chain is encoded by TRBV5-1 joined to TRBJ2-2; TRBD2 lines up with 15 middle nucleotides. The germline V gene supplies CDR1 SGHRS and CDR2 YFSETQ. After removal of 4 bases from V and 4 bases from J, the junction retains 8 bases not matched to a gene. The CDR3 runs 18 amino acids, cysteine and phenylalanine included. CDR3 DNA only is kept here, 54 bases in frame from base 1.